This T cell receptor beta chain originates from a study of control samples from healthy donors and cancer patients. The CDR3 totals 16 residues. Trimming shortened V by 0 bases and J by 2 bases, and 14 bases separated the two germline ends. Per germline, CDR1 LGHDT and CDR2 YNNKEL (reference sequence). This table comes from immunoSEQ multiplex PCR, and its TCRdb copy is limited to in-frame clones, with some not included. In the table there are some 150,000 clones, nearly 95% of which are singletons. The receptor's source is a man over 45 in good health. The chain uses TRBV3-1 (or the pseudogene TRBV3-2) and TRBJ2-7, with a possible D match to TRBD2 (7 bases). Material: blood. The CDR3 DNA reads as TGTGCCAGCAGCCAAGAGTTCGGGGGGCCCCCCTACGAGCAGTACTTC. Its protein is CASSQEFGGPPYEQYF.